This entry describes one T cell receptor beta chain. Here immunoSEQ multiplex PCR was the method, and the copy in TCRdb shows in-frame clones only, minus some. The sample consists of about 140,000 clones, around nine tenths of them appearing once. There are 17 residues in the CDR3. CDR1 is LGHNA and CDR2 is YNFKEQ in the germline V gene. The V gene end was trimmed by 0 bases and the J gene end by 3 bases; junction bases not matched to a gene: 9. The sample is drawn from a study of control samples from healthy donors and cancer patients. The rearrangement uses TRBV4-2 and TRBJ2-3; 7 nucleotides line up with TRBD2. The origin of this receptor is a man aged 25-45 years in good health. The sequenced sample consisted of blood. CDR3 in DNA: TGTGCCAGCAGCCAAGATCTGGGAGCGGGGTGGACAGATACGCAGTATTTT. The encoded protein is CASSQDLGAGWTDTQYF.